Following are 14 T cell receptor beta chains from one sample sequenced in a study of T cell clonality in common variable immunodeficiency. Measured with immunoSEQ multiplex PCR; TCRdb has only the in-frame clones, and not every one. The table records more than 30,000 clones without singletons, the ten largest covering 0.95%. The material sequenced was peripheral blood mononuclear cells. These receptors all come from a person between 18 and 75 years old in good health.

This clone was seen many times. The CDR3 goes on 3 residues after the read ends, and that part is filled in from the germline J gene. This chain joins TRBV28 and TRBJ1-1; TRBD1 aligns across 7 bases. V dropped 7 bases and J dropped 0; count of bases not matched to a gene: 5. Germline CDR1 and CDR2: MDHEN and SYDVKM. The CDR3 is 14 amino acids. CDR3 DNA (partial): TGTGCCAGCACCACAGGGGCGATGAACACTGAA. Its translation: CASTTGAMNTE. The whole CDR3 protein reads CASTTGAMNTEAFF.

This clone was counted many times. The read halts 3 residues ahead of the CDR3 end, with the missing end drawn from the germline J gene. V gene TRBV30 combines with J gene TRBJ1-2, with D possibly matching TRBD1 (5 bases). V was pared by 5 bases and J by 4 bases, with 11 bases between. The CDR3 spans 12 residues. Per the germline V gene, CDR1 is GTSNPN and CDR2 is SVGIG (reference sequence). The sequenced CDR3 bases are TGTGCCTGGCAGACAGACATCTATGGC. This sequence encodes CAWQTDIYG. The full CDR3 sequence reads CAWQTDIYGYTF. Looking up the rest from reference TRBV30 and TRBJ1-2 gives the full variable domain: SQTIHQWPATLVQPVGSPLSLECTVEGTSNPNLYWYRQAAGRGLQLLFYSVGIGQISSEVPQNLSASRPQDRQFILSSKKLLLSDSGFYLCAWQTDIYGYTFGSGTRLTVV.

This clone was counted ten times or more. The CDR3 extends 3 residues past the end of the read, so its final part is completed from the germline J gene. V gene TRBV29-1 combines with J gene TRBJ2-3; D gene uncertain. The germline gives CDR1 SQVTM, CDR2 ANQGSEA. The length of the CDR3 is 13 residues. The ends were cut back, 6 bases at V and 0 bases at J, with 10 bases in the middle. The DNA read from the CDR3 is TGCAGCGTCCAGGCCTCTAGCACAGATACG. Translation gives CSVQASSTDT. The full CDR3 protein reads CSVQASSTDTQYF.

This clone has at least ten counts. The read ends 3 residues shy of where the CDR3 ends; the end is completed using the germline J gene. J is TRBJ1-3 and V is TRBV7-9; D perhaps matches TRBD1 (6 bases). Trimming took 5 bases from V and 2 from J, leaving 13 bases between them. CDR1 is SEHNR, CDR2 FQNEAQ, per germline (reference sequence). This CDR3 comprises 15 residues. CDR3 in amino acids: CASSLRGKPGNTIYF. The CDR3 bases that were read are TGTGCCAGCAGCCTCAGGGGCAAACCTGGAAACACC.

At least ten counts were recorded for this clone. Coverage ceases 3 residues before the CDR3 finishes, and the germline J gene fills in the end. The gene calls are TRBV20-1 and TRBJ1-4; 9 bases align to TRBD1. CDR1 and CDR2 from the germline V gene are DFQATT and SNEGSKA (reference sequence). The CDR3 extends over 15 amino acids. J lost 8 bases, V lost 5 bases, and 12 bases had no gene match. The CDR3 DNA, read in part, is TGCAGTGCTTTTAAAACCGGGACAGGGATCGAAAAA. Amino acids: CSAFKTGTGIEK. The full CDR3 protein is CSAFKTGTGIEKLFF.

This clone was seen many times. The DNA ends 3 residues before the CDR3 does, and the rest of the CDR3 is filled in from the germline J gene. This chain joins TRBV5-1 and TRBJ2-5, with a tentative D call TRBD1 (6 bases). The CDR3 has 14 residues. Deletions cut 7 bases from V and 2 bases from J, with 15 bases between. Germline V CDR1 and CDR2: SGHRS, YFSETQ. Incomplete CDR3 DNA: TGCGCCAGCTGCTATATGGGGGCACAAGAGACC. This gives the protein CASCYMGAQET. The entire CDR3 is CASCYMGAQETQYF.

This clone was recorded at least ten times. The read terminates 3 residues ahead of where the CDR3 ends, so the germline J gene completes it. The same CDR3 can be traced to other DNA sequences in this sample. V and J are TRBV30 and TRBJ2-1; perhaps TRBD2 as D (5 bases). The CDR3 is 12 amino acids. The germline CDR1 and CDR2 sequences are GTSNPN and SVGIG (reference sequence). V lost 4 bases, J lost 6 bases, and 10 bases lay in between. This chain's CDR3 is CAWTLGGNEQFF. The DNA read from the CDR3 is TGTGCCTGGACACTAGGCGGCAATGAG. Complete variable domain (other parts from reference TRBV30 and TRBJ2-1): SQTIHQWPATLVQPVGSPLSLECTVEGTSNPNLYWYRQAAGRGLQLLFYSVGIGQISSEVPQNLSASRPQDRQFILSSKKLLLSDSGFYLCAWTLGGNEQFFGPGTRLTVL.

This clone was seen ten or more times. The sequenced fragment ends 3 residues before the CDR3 boundary, so the rest is inferred from the germline J gene. The rearrangement uses TRBV4-1 and TRBJ1-3; no definite D call. V dropped 4 bases and J dropped 0 bases, with 7 bases sitting between them. The germline V gene has CDR1 MGHRA and CDR2 YSYEKL. The CDR3 covers 14 residues. The CDR3 DNA, read in part, is TGCGCCAGCAGCCGGGCAAGCTCTGGAAACACC. It codes for CASSRASSGNT. The full CDR3 is CASSRASSGNTIYF.

The sample holds many counts of this clone. Coverage ceases 3 residues before the CDR3 finishes, and the germline J gene fills in the end. The chain is built from TRBV14 and TRBJ2-2, with D possibly matching TRBD2 (6 bases). The CDR3 runs 15 residues. Germline assignment: CDR1 SGHDN and CDR2 FVKESK. The germline V and J ends were trimmed by 2 bases and 6 bases, with 13 bases remaining between them. The sequenced part of the CDR3 DNA is TGTGCCAGCAGCCAAAGGTTCGGCGGGGCCGGGGAG. Translation gives CASSQRFGGAGE. The whole CDR3 sequence reads CASSQRFGGAGELFF.

This clone came up many times. The read ends 3 residues shy of where the CDR3 ends; the end is completed using the germline J gene. The J gene is TRBJ1-1, the V gene TRBV5-1; the D is unclear. CDR1 SGHRS and CDR2 YFSETQ come from the germline V gene. V lost 5 bases, J lost 3 bases, and 17 bases lay in between. This CDR3 has 15 amino acids. The DNA read from the CDR3 is TGCGCCAGCAGACTTGCGGGGATTCCAGACACTGAA. This encodes CASRLAGIPDTE. The complete CDR3 sequence is CASRLAGIPDTEAFF.

This clone was counted many times. The DNA ends 3 residues before the CDR3 does, and the rest of the CDR3 is filled in from the germline J gene. The chain combines TRBV7-6 with TRBJ2-2; TRBD1 might be the D (6 bases). Germline V CDR1 and CDR2: SGHVS, FNYEAQ. The CDR3 is 15 residues long. Trimming removed 1 base at V and 1 base at J, with 7 bases between. CDR3 in amino acids: CASSLGGQNTGELFF. The covered CDR3 bases are TGTGCCAGCAGCTTAGGGGGACAGAACACCGGGGAG.

This clone was detected ten times or more. The CDR3 end falls 3 residues outside the read, so it is completed with the germline J gene. The chain uses TRBV18 and TRBJ2-2; no firm D call. The CDR3 covers 14 residues. Germline V gene data show CDR1 as KGHSH and CDR2 as LQKENI. Trimming shortened V by 2 bases and J by 1 base, and 5 bases separated the two germline ends. The CDR3 DNA, read in part, is TGTGCCAGCTCACCAGGCCAGAACACCGGGGAG. It yields the protein CASSPGQNTGE. The full CDR3 protein is CASSPGQNTGELFF.

This clone was counted many times. The read falls 3 residues short of the CDR3 end, and the missing part is taken from the germline J gene. The rearrangement links TRBV19 to TRBJ1-2, with TRBD1 as a possible D gene (6 bases). Trimming left V 9 bases short and J 7 bases short, with 15 bases between. The germline V gene encodes CDR1 LNHDA and CDR2 SQIVND (reference sequence). CDR3 length equals 12 residues. CDR3 amino acids: CASGNRAPGYTF. Incomplete CDR3 DNA: TGTGCCAGCGGCAACAGGGCTCCTGGC.

This clone was seen at least ten times. The read is 3 residues too short to cover the CDR3 end, so that end is filled in from the germline J gene. The V call is TRBV20-1, the J call TRBJ2-7; TRBD2 matches at 12 bases. This CDR3 is 15 amino acids long. V dropped 5 bases and J dropped 0; count of bases not matched to a gene: 5. In germline, CDR1 is DFQATT, CDR2 SNEGSKA (reference sequence). This CDR3 reads CSAPRTSGNSYEQYF. The part of the CDR3 DNA that was read is TGCAGTGCTCCCCGGACTAGCGGGAACTCCTACGAG.